This record covers a single T cell receptor (beta chain). Its target is not known. The CDR3 sequence is 13 residues long. Germline CDR1 reads SQVTM; CDR2 reads ANQGSEA. Trimming took off 2 bases at V and 2 bases at J, with 9 bases between the two ends. Sequenced material consisted of expressed TCRB transcripts (all of the isolated RNA was reverse transcribed). The protocol was immunoSEQ multiplex PCR, while the TCRdb copy is restricted to in-frame clones and leaves out a portion. The sample has hundreds of thousands of clones, approximately 30% seen once. The data were taken from a study of beta chain features in type 1 diabetes. Study-level background: Comparable age, gender and cell yields were observed in patients relative to healthy donors.

Findings and caveats of the study: Among type 1 diabetes patients, VDJ junctions had fewer insertions and more deletions. Relative to healthy donors, patients appeared to have naive, central memory and Treg TCRB repertoires that were more similar.

The rearrangement links TRBV29-1 to TRBJ1-2; D is ambiguous. Material: naive CD4+ T cells from blood. The source is a man aged 18 to 29 in good health. This CDR3 reads CSVEPGSNYGYTF. In nucleotides, the CDR3 is TGCAGCGTTGAACCGGGATCGAACTATGGCTACACCTTC.